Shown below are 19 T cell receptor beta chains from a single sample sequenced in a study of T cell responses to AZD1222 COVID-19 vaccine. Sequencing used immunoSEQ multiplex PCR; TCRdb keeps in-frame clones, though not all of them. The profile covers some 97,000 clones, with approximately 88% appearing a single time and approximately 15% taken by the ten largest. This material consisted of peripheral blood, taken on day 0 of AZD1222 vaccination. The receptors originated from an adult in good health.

CDR3 sequence (DNA): TGCGCCAGCAGCTTAGAGGGCAGGGTTGCAACTAATGAAAAACTGTTTTTT. This codes for CASSLEGRVATNEKLFF. This chain links TRBV5-1 with TRBJ1-4, with a tentative D call TRBD1 (5 bases). There are 17 residues in the CDR3. The V gene lost 2 bases and the J gene lost 0 bases, with 14 bases spanning the gap. Germline CDR1 reads SGHRS; CDR2 reads YFSETQ.

The chain's CDR3 is CASSTLGAGPQETQYF. CDR3 nucleotides: TGTGCCAGTAGTACCCTAGGGGCGGGGCCACAAGAGACCCAGTACTTC. The chain combines TRBV19 with TRBJ2-5, with D tentatively TRBD2 (6 bases). The germline V and J ends were trimmed by 4 bases and 2 bases, with 17 bases remaining between them. CDR1 is LNHDA, CDR2 SQIVND, per germline (reference sequence). The CDR3 length is 16 residues.

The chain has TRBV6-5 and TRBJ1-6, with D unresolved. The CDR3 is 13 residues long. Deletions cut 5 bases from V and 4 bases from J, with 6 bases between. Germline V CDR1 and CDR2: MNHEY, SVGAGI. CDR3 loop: CASSTDYNSPLHF. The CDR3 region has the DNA TGTGCCAGCAGTACGGATTATAATTCACCCCTCCACTTT.

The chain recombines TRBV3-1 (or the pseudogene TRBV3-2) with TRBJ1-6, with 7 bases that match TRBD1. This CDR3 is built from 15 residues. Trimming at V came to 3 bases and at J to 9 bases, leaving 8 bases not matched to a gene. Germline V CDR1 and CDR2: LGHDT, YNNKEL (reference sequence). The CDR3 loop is CASSQGTQGGSPLHF. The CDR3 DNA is TGTGCCAGCAGCCAGGGAACGCAGGGGGGTTCACCCCTCCACTTT.

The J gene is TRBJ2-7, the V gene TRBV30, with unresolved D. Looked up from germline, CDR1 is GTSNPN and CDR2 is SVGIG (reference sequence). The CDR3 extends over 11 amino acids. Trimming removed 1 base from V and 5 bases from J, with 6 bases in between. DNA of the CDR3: TGTGCCTGGAGTGGCAGGCACGAGCAGTACTTC. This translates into CAWSGRHEQYF.

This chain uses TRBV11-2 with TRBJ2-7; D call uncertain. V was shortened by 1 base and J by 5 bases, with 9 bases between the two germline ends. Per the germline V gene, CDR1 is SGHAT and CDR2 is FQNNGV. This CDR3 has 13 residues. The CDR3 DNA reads TGTGCCAGCAGCTTAGGCTACCTGAACGAGCAGTACTTC. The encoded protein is CASSLGYLNEQYF.

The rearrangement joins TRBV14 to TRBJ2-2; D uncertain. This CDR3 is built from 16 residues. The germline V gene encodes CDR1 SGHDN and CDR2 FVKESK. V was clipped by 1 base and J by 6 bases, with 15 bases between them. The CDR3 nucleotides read TGTGCCAGCAGCCAAGTTTTAAGTGGAACTCCCGGGGAGCTGTTTTTT. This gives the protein CASSQVLSGTPGELFF.

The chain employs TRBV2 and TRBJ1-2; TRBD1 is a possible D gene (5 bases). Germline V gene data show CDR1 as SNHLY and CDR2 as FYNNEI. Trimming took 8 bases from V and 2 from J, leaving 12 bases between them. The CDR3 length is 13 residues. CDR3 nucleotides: TGTGCCAGCTACGGGGCTCTCAACTATGGCTACACCTTC. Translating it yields CASYGALNYGYTF.

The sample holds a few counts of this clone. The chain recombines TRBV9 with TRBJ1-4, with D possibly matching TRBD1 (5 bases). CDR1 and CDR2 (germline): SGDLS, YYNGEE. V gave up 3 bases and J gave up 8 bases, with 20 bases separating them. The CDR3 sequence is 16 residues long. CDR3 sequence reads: CASSERGDFEGEKLFF. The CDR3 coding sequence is TGTGCCAGCAGCGAGCGGGGGGACTTCGAAGGGGAAAAACTGTTTTTT. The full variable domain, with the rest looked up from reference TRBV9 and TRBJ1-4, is DSGVTQTPKHLITATGQRVTLRCSPRSGDLSVYWYQQSLDQGLQFLIQYYNGEERAKGNILERFSAQQFPDLHSELNLSSLELGDSALYFCASSERGDFEGEKLFFGSGTQLSVL.

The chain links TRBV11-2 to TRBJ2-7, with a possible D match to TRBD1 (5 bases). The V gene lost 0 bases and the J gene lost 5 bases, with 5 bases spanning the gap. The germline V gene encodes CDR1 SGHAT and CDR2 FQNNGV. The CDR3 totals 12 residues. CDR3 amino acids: CASSLDRDEQYF. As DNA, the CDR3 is TGTGCCAGCAGCTTAGACAGGGACGAGCAGTACTTC.

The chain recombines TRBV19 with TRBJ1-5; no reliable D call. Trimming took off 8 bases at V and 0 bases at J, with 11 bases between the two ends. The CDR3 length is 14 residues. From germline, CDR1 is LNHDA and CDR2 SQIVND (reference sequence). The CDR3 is CASASGYSNQPQHF. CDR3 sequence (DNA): TGTGCCAGTGCATCAGGATATAGCAATCAGCCCCAGCATTTT.

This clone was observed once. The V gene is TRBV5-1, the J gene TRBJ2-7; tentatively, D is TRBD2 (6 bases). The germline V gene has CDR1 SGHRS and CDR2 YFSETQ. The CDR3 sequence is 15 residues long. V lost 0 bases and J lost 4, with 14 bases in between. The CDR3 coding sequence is TGCGCCAGCAGCTTGGGGGGACTGGCTATGTACGAGCAGTACTTC. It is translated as CASSLGGLAMYEQYF.

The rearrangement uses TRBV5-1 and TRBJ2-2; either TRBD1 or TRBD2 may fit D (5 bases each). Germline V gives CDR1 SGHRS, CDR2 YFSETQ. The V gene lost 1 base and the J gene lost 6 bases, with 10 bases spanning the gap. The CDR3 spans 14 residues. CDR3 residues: CASSLTGDPGELFF. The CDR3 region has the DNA TGCGCCAGCAGCTTGACCGGGGACCCCGGGGAGCTGTTTTTT.

The CDR3 is CASSLGGQGFGNTIYF. DNA for the CDR3: TGTGCCAGCAGCTTGGGGGGACAGGGTTTCGGAAACACCATATATTTT. The chain has TRBV5-6 and TRBJ1-3, with TRBD1 identical over 9 bases. The V gene end was trimmed by 0 bases and the J gene end by 4 bases; junction bases not matched to a gene: 5. Germline-derived CDR1 and CDR2 are SGHDT and YYEEEE. The CDR3 sequence is 16 residues long.

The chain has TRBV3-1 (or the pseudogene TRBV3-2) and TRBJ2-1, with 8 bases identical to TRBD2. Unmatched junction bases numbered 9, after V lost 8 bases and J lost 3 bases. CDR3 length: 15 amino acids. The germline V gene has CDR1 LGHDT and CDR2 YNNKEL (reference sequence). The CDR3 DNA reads TGTGCCAGCGCCACACTAGCGGAAAACTACAATGAGCAGTTCTTC. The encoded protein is CASATLAENYNEQFF.

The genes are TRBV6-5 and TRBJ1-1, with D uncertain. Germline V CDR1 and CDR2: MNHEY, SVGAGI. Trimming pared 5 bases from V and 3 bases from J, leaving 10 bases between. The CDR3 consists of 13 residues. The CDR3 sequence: CASSLGVDTEAFF. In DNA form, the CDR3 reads TGTGCCAGCAGTCTCGGAGTTGACACTGAAGCTTTCTTT.

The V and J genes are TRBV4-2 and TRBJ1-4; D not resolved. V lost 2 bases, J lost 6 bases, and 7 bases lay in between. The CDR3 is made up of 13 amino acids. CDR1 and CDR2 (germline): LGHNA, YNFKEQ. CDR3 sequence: CASSQFPHEKLFF. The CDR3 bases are TGTGCCAGCAGCCAATTTCCACATGAAAAACTGTTTTTT.

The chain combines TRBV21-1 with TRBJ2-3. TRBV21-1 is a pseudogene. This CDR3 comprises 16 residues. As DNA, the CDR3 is TGTGCCAGCACCCCGCCTTACCTGCCTAGCACAGATACGCAGTATTTT. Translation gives CASTPPYLPSTDTQYF.

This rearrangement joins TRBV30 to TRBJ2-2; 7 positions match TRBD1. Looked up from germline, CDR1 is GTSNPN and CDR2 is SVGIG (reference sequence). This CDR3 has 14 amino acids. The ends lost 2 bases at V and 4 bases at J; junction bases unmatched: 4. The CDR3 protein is CAWSKDRITGELFF. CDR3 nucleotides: TGTGCCTGGAGTAAGGACAGGATCACCGGGGAGCTGTTTTTT.